The source of this T cell receptor beta chain is a study of T cell responses to AZD1222 COVID-19 vaccine. Study background: The study pooled second doses at about 4 or about 12 weeks. Study-wide results and limits: There were mostly white British donors and more females than males, and clonal diversity was possibly underestimated. Unmutated variant regions are reportedly the target of nearly half of TCRs that are spike-specific. The CD4 TCRs associated with vaccination extended across spike and predominated at 160-218 and 743-854.

In regard to this clone: Its antigen is currently unknown.

Using immunoSEQ multiplex PCR, the repertoire was profiled, and TCRdb retains in-frame clones only, with some absent. The top ten clones hold around 5.4% of a sample with 120,000 to 150,000 clones, more than 85% of them seen once. The CDR3 runs 15 residues. V was cut by 6 bases and J by 4 bases, with 16 bases left in between. Germline CDR1 reads LGHNA; CDR2 reads YSLEER. The sample consisted of peripheral blood, taken on day 0 of AZD1222 vaccination. The genes are TRBV4-3 and TRBJ1-5; a weak D match, TRBD1 (5 bases). The sequence was obtained from an adult in good health. As DNA, the CDR3 is TGCGCCAGCAGTTATGGAACAGGTGATAATCAGCCCCAGCATTTT. This encodes CASSYGTGDNQPQHF.